One TCR beta chain is described in this entry. Its binding antigen is unknown. No much larger clonotype is one base removed from it; base qualities were not supplied. Per the germline V gene (reference sequence), SGHNT is the CDR1 and YYREEE is the CDR2. V sheds 4 bases and J sheds 4 bases, leaving 9 bases between their ends. CDR3 length: 12 amino acids, cysteine to phenylalanine. Just CDR3 DNA is preserved here, 36 bases in frame from base 1. The donors were healthy, HIV-negative adults with no recently reported acute infections or vaccinations. Only Caucasian adults living in Nashville, Tennessee, USA were represented among the donors. Magnetic negative selection was used to enrich CD4+ T cells, after which naive cells were positively selected on CD45RA and the negative fraction became the memory subset. Blood was obtained by leukapheresis, after which PBMCs were separated by Ficoll-Histopaque density gradient centrifugation and cryopreserved in liquid nitrogen vapor phase. Analytical flow cytometry was used to check the purity and quantity of each magnetically sorted T cell population. Genomic DNA was isolated from every sorted fraction and measured by UV absorbance on a Nanodrop 2000c.

This entry is derived from a study of shared clonotypes between healthy human individuals (dated by TCRdb to the early 2020s). Context from the whole study: Two women and a few men aged 18 to 49 years were included in the cohort. For each donor, CD4 naive and CD4 memory were each run on three plates, CD8 naive on two plates, and CD8 memory on one plate. The study deeply sequenced blood TCR repertoires of five healthy adults to estimate repertoire size and the extent of clonotype sharing between individuals. Libraries were prepared and TCR repertoires were sequenced by different laboratories using diverse techniques, in order to increase sequencing depth and limit assay-specific biases. Each donor's leukapheresis produced roughly between roughly 0.85 and 10 billion PBMCs.

TCR CDR3 regions were amplified from genomic DNA by multiplex PCR using the deep immunoSEQ assay. For each cell subset, the extracted genomic DNA was distributed evenly across all wells of several immunoSEQ 96-well plates, and each plate served as one replicate. Each replicate PCR for sorted subsets received around 200 ng genomic DNA, equal to roughly 33,000 T cell genomes. The purified libraries were quantified using a Qubit 3.0 fluorometer, sized with a Bioanalyzer 2100, and then quantified again using the KAPA Library Quantification kit. A separate single-read 150-cycle Illumina NextSeq 550 flow cell was used to sequence each immunoSEQ 96-well plate. As for how the authors treated the data: The immunoSEQ output contained only junctional sequences without quality scores, so filtering could not match that applied to full-length reads. Sequences were annotated with PyIR, a Python wrapper for IgBLAST v1.9, and V/J genes and CDR3 were assigned using IMGT germline references. Any read was removed if the V/J assignment was weak (E-value above 1e-6), the CDR3 was missing, or the read contained stop codons, out-of-frame junctions, or ambiguous translated residues. V3J clonotypes were defined by identical inferred V gene, J gene, and CDR3 amino acid sequence. To compute the percentage overlap between repertoires, the number of shared unique clonotypes was divided by the size of the smaller repertoire. Three approaches were used to assess repertoire richness: RTK rarefaction, the Chao1 estimator, and Recon v2.1 estimates of unobserved clonotypes. OLGA was used to compute generation probabilities for all TCRbeta clonotypes that the gDNA method yielded from several donors. TCRdb retrieved this table from immuneACCESS and kept in-frame rearrangements only. Not all clones are present; in checked studies, unresolved V genes account for under half, and no reason is known for the remainder. V, J and clone size were drawn from that table, and D and trimming were deduced from the DNA. This sample lists about 1.5 million clones; 95% to 99% were detected once. The ten most abundant clones make up 0.4% to 0.45% of the sample.

What the work shows at the level of the full study, not this receptor alone: Incomplete sequencing was indicated by rarefaction of sorted-subset datasets, despite the large sequencing depth. Sampling was limited to blood, and TCR repertoires in tissue likely differ from TCR repertoires in blood. Estimated clonotype richness was generally larger for naive than for memory subsets. Based on pairwise subsampling, the degree of clonotype sharing among donors was expected to be affected by sequencing depth. The small number of donors limited the genetic and exposure-history diversity represented. Compared with non-shared clonotypes, clonotypes shared by all four sorted-subset donors had higher generation probabilities. Sharing across several donors was observed for approximately 5% of naive CD4, about 3.2% of naive CD8, over 2% of memory CD4, and roughly 0.4% of memory CD8 clonotypes.

The chain couples TRBV5-4 to TRBJ2-7; the D segment cannot be called with confidence. The clonotype originates from a man under 40 in good health. Sequencing was carried out using naive CD4+ T cells sorted from blood. The cell subset or site label corresponds to: CD45RA+ positively selected. At the DNA level, the sequence is TGTGCCAGCAGCCGCGAACCGTACGAGCAGTACTTC. This codes for CASSREPYEQYF.